A single sample is the source of the 27 T cell receptor beta chains below, sequenced in a study of human thymus T cells. Sequenced by immunoSEQ multiplex PCR; TCRdb stores in-frame clones only, minus some. The table shows 45,000 to 50,000 clones, with 85% to 95% occurring only once. The specimen sequenced was blood. These receptors originate from a girl under three years old with a congenital heart defect but otherwise immunologically healthy.

The chain carries TRBV18 and TRBJ2-5; no firm D call. V shed 3 bases and J shed 2 bases, with 4 bases lying between them. There are 12 residues in the CDR3. Germline values: CDR1 KGHSH, CDR2 LQKENI. The CDR3 reads CASSPGQETQYF. The DNA of the CDR3 is TGTGCCAGCTCACCTGGACAAGAGACCCAGTACTTC.

The V and J genes are TRBV5-1 and TRBJ2-5, with unresolved D. With the DNA end fitting TRBJ2-7 better, the J assignment may be wrong. This CDR3 comprises 13 residues. The V gene's germline CDR1 is SGHRS and CDR2 YFSETQ. CDR3 nucleotides: TGCGCCAGCAGCGGGGATGTGATGAACGAGCAGTACTTC. Translating gives CASSGDVMNEQYF.

This clone was seen once. This sequence joins TRBV5-8 and TRBJ1-5; tentative D call: TRBD1 (5 bases). There are 14 residues in the CDR3. Germline CDR1 is SGHTS and CDR2 is YDEGEE. V gave up 2 bases and J gave up 3 bases, with 9 bases separating them. CDR3 amino acids: CASSFQGLNQPQHF. DNA of the CDR3: TGTGCCAGCAGCTTTCAGGGCCTCAATCAGCCCCAGCATTTT.

The chain recombines TRBV4-3 with TRBJ2-1; 8 nucleotides align to TRBD1. This CDR3 has 18 amino acids. Germline V CDR1 and CDR2: LGHNA, YSLEER. The V and J ends lost 0 bases and 7 bases, in that order; junction bases with no gene match: 14. This CDR3 reads CASSQEALGQGRKNEQFF. The CDR3 DNA reads as TGCGCCAGCAGCCAAGAAGCCCTCGGACAGGGAAGAAAGAATGAGCAGTTCTTC.

The rearrangement links TRBV2 to TRBJ2-1; D is undetermined. The V gene lost 3 bases and the J gene lost 12 bases, with 12 bases spanning the gap. The CDR3 runs 12 residues. Germline values: CDR1 SNHLY, CDR2 FYNNEI. CDR3 bases: TGTGCCAGCAGTGATCGGGCTAGAGGGCAGTTCTTC. It translates to CASSDRARGQFF.

This chain joins TRBV19 and TRBJ2-4, with TRBD2 matching 8 bases. V gave up 5 bases and J gave up 2 bases; unmatched junction bases: 8. There are 16 residues in the CDR3. Germline values: CDR1 LNHDA, CDR2 SQIVND (reference sequence). CDR3 region: CASSLPGLETKNIQYF. The CDR3 DNA reads TGTGCCAGTAGTCTCCCGGGACTAGAAACCAAAAACATTCAGTACTTC.

The chain couples TRBV19 to TRBJ1-5, with D maybe TRBD1 (6 bases). The germline V and J ends were trimmed by 3 bases and 2 bases, with 11 bases remaining between them. Germline V gene data show CDR1 as LNHDA and CDR2 as SQIVND (reference sequence). The CDR3 is made up of 15 amino acids. CDR3 in DNA: TGTGCCAGTAGTATGGGAGGGGGGCGCAATCAGCCCCAGCATTTT. Encoded protein: CASSMGGGRNQPQHF.

The V gene is TRBV6-5, the J gene TRBJ1-2; 7 nucleotides agree with TRBD1. The V segment lost 10 bases and the J segment 5 bases; nucleotides outside the gene matches: 10. The CDR3 spans 13 residues. CDR1 and CDR2 from the germline V gene are MNHEY and SVGAGI. CDR3 nucleotide sequence: TGTGCCATCCACAGGGGCCCCTCGTATGGCTACACCTTC. It specifies CAIHRGPSYGYTF.

This sequence joins TRBV7-2 and TRBJ2-7; 10 bases agree with TRBD2. J lost 3 bases, V lost 3 bases, and 2 bases had no gene match. The CDR3 has 14 residues. Looked up from germline, CDR1 is SGHTA and CDR2 is FQGNSA. The CDR3 spells CASSFRTSGYEQYF. CDR3 DNA sequence: TGTGCCAGCAGCTTTAGGACTAGCGGCTACGAGCAGTACTTC. Combining the CDR3 with reference TRBV7-2 and TRBJ2-7 gives the whole variable domain GAGVSQSPSNKVTEKGKDVELRCDPISGHTALYWYRQSLGQGLEFLIYFQGNSAPDKSGLPSDRFSAERTGGSVSTLTIQRTQQEDSAVYLCASSFRTSGYEQYFGPGTRLTVT.

As for this clone: The limits of the CDR3 on the DNA are not certain, so only TCRdb's listed CDR3 is given. V and J are TRBV27 and TRBJ1-5. The germline V gene encodes CDR1 MNHEY and CDR2 SMNVEV (reference sequence). The CDR3 is 13 amino acids long, termini counted. CDR3 sequence reads: CASSLTVFWPQHF.

V usage is TRBV21-1 and J usage is TRBJ2-2. TRBV21-1 is assigned pseudogene status. The CDR3 has 14 amino acids. This CDR3 reads CASSKIRDTGELFF. For the CDR3, the DNA is TGTGCCAGCAGCAAAATTAGGGACACCGGGGAGCTGTTTTTT.

The chain uses TRBV28 and TRBJ1-5; perhaps TRBD1 as D (5 bases). V shed 1 base and J shed 3 bases, with 25 bases lying between them. The CDR3 is 20 amino acids. The germline V gene has CDR1 MDHEN and CDR2 SYDVKM. CDR3 amino acids: CASSLFPTLSQGPTNQPQHF. In nucleotides, the CDR3 is TGTGCCAGCAGTTTATTCCCGACCCTCAGCCAGGGCCCCACCAATCAGCCCCAGCATTTT. The full variable domain, in which reference TRBV28 and TRBJ1-5 provide the parts outside the CDR3, is DVKVTQSSRYLVKRTGEKVFLECVQDMDHENMFWYRQDPGLGLRLIYFSYDVKMKEKGDIPEGYSVSREKKERFSLILESASTNQTSMYLCASSLFPTLSQGPTNQPQHFGDGTRLSIL.

This clone was observed once. The chain employs TRBV27 and TRBJ1-4; D may be TRBD1 (5 bases). The CDR3 loop spans 12 amino acids. Germline-derived CDR1 and CDR2 are MNHEY and SMNVEV (reference sequence). Trimming removed 6 bases from V and 16 bases from J, with 18 bases in between. The CDR3: CASRTWGGEQFF. CDR3 coding DNA: TGTGCCAGCAGAACGTGGGGCGGGGAACAGTTTTTT.

The gene calls are TRBV28 and TRBJ1-2; D uncertain. V gave up 4 bases and J gave up 0 bases, with 12 bases separating them. CDR1 MDHEN and CDR2 SYDVKM come from the germline V gene. The CDR3 has 15 residues. CDR3 in amino acids: CASSSSEAANYGYTF. The CDR3 nucleotides read TGTGCCAGCAGTTCGTCGGAAGCAGCTAACTATGGCTACACCTTC.

This rearrangement joins TRBV19 to TRBJ2-5, with D unresolved. The length of the CDR3 is 14 residues. Looked up from germline, CDR1 is LNHDA and CDR2 is SQIVND (reference sequence). V was clipped by 3 bases and J by 7 bases, with 15 bases between them. The DNA of the CDR3 is TGTGCCAGTAGTATGTATGCGGAGAGTGGGACCCAGTACTTC. It yields the protein CASSMYAESGTQYF.

The rearrangement uses TRBV6-6 and TRBJ1-5, with D hard to call. There are 12 residues in the CDR3. Germline-derived CDR1 and CDR2 are MNHNY and SVGAGI (reference sequence). V was shortened by 0 bases and J by 6 bases, with 3 bases between the two germline ends. The CDR3 bases are TGTGCCAGCAGTTACTCGTCTCAGCCCCAGCATTTT. It codes for CASSYSSQPQHF.

The chain joins TRBV10-2 to TRBJ1-2, with 7 bases identical to TRBD1. This CDR3 region has 13 residues. V shed 8 bases, J shed 4 bases, and the junction held 7 bases outside the gene matches. CDR1 and CDR2 (germline): WSHSY, SAAADI. CDR3 nucleotides: TGCGCCAGCGGACGGGACAGCGTCTATGGCTACACCTTC. It translates to CASGRDSVYGYTF.

The chain uses TRBV2 and TRBJ2-2, with D uncertain. Germline V lookup: CDR1 SNHLY, CDR2 FYNNEI. This CDR3 contains 13 residues. Trimming removed 6 bases from V and 5 bases from J, with 10 bases in between. The CDR3: CASRALLTGELFF. The CDR3 DNA is TGTGCCAGCAGGGCCCTTCTTACCGGGGAGCTGTTTTTT.

The genes are TRBV25-1 and TRBJ2-5; unclear D gene. The better agreement between TRBJ2-7 and the DNA end casts doubt on the J call. This CDR3 has 13 amino acids. Germline V gene sequence: CDR1 MGHDK, CDR2 SYGVNS. The CDR3 loop is CASSALGSYEQYF. The CDR3 coding sequence is TGTGCCAGCAGTGCCTTGGGCTCCTACGAGCAGTACTTC.

This chain links TRBV7-6 with TRBJ2-1, with TRBD2 matching 7 bases. Germline V CDR1 and CDR2: SGHVS, FNYEAQ. The ends lost 6 bases at V and 0 bases at J; junction bases unmatched: 17. The CDR3 runs to 19 residues. CDR3 amino acids: CASSLIPREVQSSYNEQFF. The CDR3 DNA is TGTGCCAGCAGTTTAATCCCACGGGAGGTTCAAAGCTCCTACAATGAGCAGTTCTTC.

The chain employs TRBV7-9 and TRBJ1-1; D unclear. Looked up from germline, CDR1 is SEHNR and CDR2 is FQNEAQ (reference sequence). The CDR3 is 18 residues long. The ends were cut back, 5 bases at V and 6 bases at J, with 28 bases in the middle. This CDR3 reads CASSPDPSWVFPPAEAFF. Here the CDR3 DNA reads TGTGCCAGCAGCCCGGACCCGTCGTGGGTCTTCCCCCCAGCTGAAGCTTTCTTT.

The chain combines TRBV5-8 with TRBJ2-1; 11 nucleotides align to TRBD2. Trimming at V came to 1 base and at J to 9 bases, leaving 6 bases not matched to a gene. The CDR3 length is 15 residues. The germline V gene encodes CDR1 SGHTS and CDR2 YDEGEE. CDR3 bases: TGTGCCAGCAGCTTGAGGCTAGCGGGAGGTCTTGAGCAGTTCTTC. Protein product: CASSLRLAGGLEQFF.

CDR3 sequence: CAWGGSGGEQFF. The CDR3 DNA reads as TGTGCCTGGGGGGGAAGCGGGGGCGAGCAGTTCTTC. The genes are TRBV30 and TRBJ2-1; 8 bases match TRBD2. The CDR3 loop spans 12 amino acids. Germline V CDR1 and CDR2: GTSNPN, SVGIG (reference sequence). The V and J ends lost 5 bases and 10 bases, in that order; junction bases with no gene match: 7. The variable domain in full, completed from reference TRBV30 and TRBJ2-1, reads SQTIHQWPATLVQPVGSPLSLECTVEGTSNPNLYWYRQAAGRGLQLLFYSVGIGQISSEVPQNLSASRPQDRQFILSSKKLLLSDSGFYLCAWGGSGGEQFFGPGTRLTVL.

The V gene is TRBV5-6, the J gene TRBJ1-2; D call uncertain. The germline gives CDR1 SGHDT, CDR2 YYEEEE. This CDR3 contains 14 residues. V was clipped by 1 base and J by 4 bases, with 11 bases between them. CDR3: CASSLFWLFYGYTF. The CDR3 nucleotides are TGTGCCAGCAGCTTGTTTTGGCTATTCTATGGCTACACCTTC.

This chain links TRBV28 with TRBJ2-1, with D unclear. The CDR3 loop spans 15 amino acids. The V gene lost 5 bases and the J gene lost 6 bases, with 17 bases spanning the gap. CDR1 and CDR2 (germline): MDHEN, SYDVKM. The CDR3 DNA reads TGTGCCAGCAGTCGCGCCCCTTTGGGCGGCAATGAGCAGTTCTTC. Protein product: CASSRAPLGGNEQFF.

This sequence joins TRBV18 and TRBJ2-5; TRBD2 matches at 7 bases. V shed 2 bases and J 0 bases; nucleotides not matched to a gene: 18. This CDR3 has 20 residues. CDR1 is KGHSH, CDR2 LQKENI, per germline. CDR3 in DNA: TGTGCCAGCTCACCAACGCACAAAACGCTAGCGGCTACGTACCAAGAGACCCAGTACTTC. The encoded protein is CASSPTHKTLAATYQETQYF.

V gene TRBV25-1 combines with J gene TRBJ2-3, with D perhaps TRBD1 or TRBD2 (5 bases each). The CDR3 contains 15 residues. Deletions cut 5 bases from V and 2 bases from J, with 14 bases between. Germline CDR1 reads MGHDK; CDR2 reads SYGVNS. CDR3 amino acids: CASSIGTGTTDTQYF. In nucleotides, the CDR3 is TGTGCCAGCAGTATCGGGACGGGCACCACAGATACGCAGTATTTT.